These 27 T cell receptor beta chains came from one sample sequenced in a study of blood T cells in healthy people across ages. The use of a sample-barcoded 5' primer and a J-beta primer mix characterized a second PCR of about 7 to 12 cycles. From the 5' RACE reads, TCRdb called clonotypes with MiXCR, one entry per CDR3 protein. The repertoire consists of about 760,000 distinct CDR3 sequences, with approximately 25% occurring once and the leading ten covering 9.4%. The data also belong to a second study, concerning T cells of mothers and their children.

The sample was blood. The origin of the receptors is a boy aged 5-17 years in good health.

The chain combines TRBV12-5 with TRBJ1-5; TRBD1 aligns across 7 bases. The CDR3 length is 14 residues. The germline V gene has CDR1 LGHNT and CDR2 FRNRAP. V dropped 3 bases and J dropped 7; count of bases not matched to a gene: 6. The chain's CDR3 is CASGFPGGEQPQHF. The CDR3 nucleotides are TGTGCTAGTGGTTTCCCAGGGGGAGAGCAGCCCCAGCATTTT.

The chain recombines TRBV9 with TRBJ2-7; a weak D match, TRBD1 (5 bases). Germline values: CDR1 SGDLS, CDR2 YYNGEE. V was clipped by 3 bases and J by 0 bases, with 19 bases between them. The CDR3 covers 17 residues. CDR3 residues: CASSGAQDGSSSYEQYF. CDR3 nucleotides: TGTGCCAGCAGCGGAGCACAGGACGGGTCTAGCTCCTACGAGCAGTACTTC.

The sample holds a few counts of this clonotype. The V call is TRBV7-3, the J call TRBJ2-7, with 7 bases fitting TRBD1. The CDR3 extends over 15 amino acids. V was clipped by 6 bases and J by 6 bases; unmatched bases: 14. Germline CDR1 SGHTA, CDR2 FQGTGA. CDR3 sequence: CASSNPGTEGFEQYF. The CDR3 region has the DNA TGTGCCAGCAGTAACCCCGGGACAGAAGGATTCGAGCAGTACTTC.

The chain links TRBV7-2 to TRBJ2-4; tentatively, D is TRBD1 (7 bases). The germline V gene encodes CDR1 SGHTA and CDR2 FQGNSA. V gave up 5 bases and J gave up 0 bases, with 17 bases separating them. The CDR3 extends over 17 amino acids. For the CDR3, the DNA is TGTGCCAGCAGCGACAGGGAGGTGGTCTTAGCCAAAAACATTCAGTACTTC. Protein: CASSDREVVLAKNIQYF. The variable domain in full, completed from reference TRBV7-2 and TRBJ2-4, reads GAGVSQSPSNKVTEKGKDVELRCDPISGHTALYWYRQSLGQGLEFLIYFQGNSAPDKSGLPSDRFSAERTGGSVSTLTIQRTQQEDSAVYLCASSDREVVLAKNIQYFGAGTRLSVL.

This CDR3 reads CASSQDSTGLAGDEQFF. CDR3 nucleotide sequence: TGCGCCAGCAGCCAAGATTCGACGGGACTAGCGGGAGATGAGCAGTTCTTC. The rearrangement joins TRBV4-1 to TRBJ2-1; 14 bases map to TRBD2. J was trimmed by 8 bases and V by 0 bases; bases with no gene match: 6. The CDR3 contains 17 residues. CDR1 is MGHRA, CDR2 YSYEKL, per germline.

This clonotype was picked up a small number of times. CDR3 amino acids: CASSLVFGGSELFF. The CDR3 bases are TGTGCCAGCAGCTTAGTGTTTGGAGGGAGTGAACTGTTTTTT. The V and J genes are TRBV11-2 and TRBJ1-4; D is unresolved. V gave up 1 base and J gave up 12 bases, with 15 bases separating them. Germline values: CDR1 SGHAT, CDR2 FQNNGV. The CDR3 covers 14 residues. Variable domain in full (rest from reference TRBV11-2 and TRBJ1-4): EAGVAQSPRYKIIEKRQSVAFWCNPISGHATLYWYQQILGQGPKLLIQFQNNGVVDDSQLPKDRFSAERLKGVDSTLKIQPAKLEDSAVYLCASSLVFGGSELFFGSGTQLSVL.

This clonotype occurred once. This chain uses TRBV5-1 with TRBJ2-5; 7 positions match TRBD1. The CDR3 runs to 15 residues. With 4 bases clipped from V and 5 bases from J, the junction kept 11 bases outside the gene matches. CDR1 and CDR2 (germline): SGHRS, YFSETQ. The CDR3 here is CASSTEGARGETQYF. In nucleotides, the CDR3 is TGCGCCAGCAGCACCGAGGGGGCAAGAGGGGAGACCCAGTACTTC.

This clonotype was seen just once. The J gene is TRBJ1-1, the V gene TRBV20-1, with D uncertain. The V and J ends lost 0 bases and 0 bases respectively, with 11 bases between them. This CDR3 is 15 amino acids long. In germline, CDR1 is DFQATT, CDR2 SNEGSKA (reference sequence). The CDR3 is CSARDPGRVNTEAFF. For the CDR3, the DNA is TGCAGTGCTAGAGATCCAGGAAGGGTGAACACTGAAGCTTTCTTT.

The V call is TRBV6-5, the J call TRBJ1-2, with 8 positions matching TRBD1. The V gene end was trimmed by 0 bases and the J gene end by 8 bases; junction bases not matched to a gene: 8. Germline values: CDR1 MNHEY, CDR2 SVGAGI. The CDR3 spans 15 residues. The CDR3: CASSYSGQDPRGYTF. DNA for the CDR3: TGTGCCAGCAGTTACTCGGGACAGGACCCTCGAGGCTACACCTTC.

This clonotype appeared a few times. This chain uses TRBV11-3 with TRBJ1-2; no clear D. Germline V gene lookup returns CDR1 SGHNT and CDR2 YENEEA. Trimming stripped 1 base from V and 4 bases from J, with 7 bases between. The CDR3 covers 13 residues. In nucleotides, the CDR3 is TGTGCCAGCAGCTTAGGACGGACCTATGGCTACACCTTC. Amino acid sequence: CASSLGRTYGYTF.

The chain joins TRBV29-1 to TRBJ1-2; no clear D. CDR1 SQVTM and CDR2 ANQGSEA come from the germline V gene. V lost 7 bases and J 1 base, leaving 19 bases between the germline ends. The CDR3 is 15 residues long. CDR3 sequence: CSAQAADYFNYGYTF. Written as DNA, the CDR3 is TGCAGCGCCCAGGCGGCAGACTACTTTAACTATGGCTACACCTTC.

The genes are TRBV29-1 and TRBJ2-1; 9 bases align to TRBD2. The last part of the DNA fits TRBJ2-7 better; the J call may be wrong. The germline V gene encodes CDR1 SQVTM and CDR2 ANQGSEA. The CDR3 has 13 amino acids. The CDR3 loop is CSVVASGNNEQYF. CDR3 in DNA: TGCAGCGTTGTGGCTAGCGGGAACAACGAGCAGTACTTC.

The chain is built from TRBV20-1 and TRBJ2-1; 8 bases align to TRBD2. Germline trimming cut 0 bases from V and 8 bases from J; bases unmatched to any gene: 12. CDR3 length: 16 amino acids. The germline V gene encodes CDR1 DFQATT and CDR2 SNEGSKA (reference sequence). In DNA, the CDR3 is TGCAGTGCTAGAGAAGTACTAGCGGAGCAGGTATATGAGCAGTTCTTC. Protein sequence: CSAREVLAEQVYEQFF.

The DNA of the CDR3 is TGTGCCAGCAGTTTACGAGGCGTCGACACTGAAGCTTTCTTT. Protein: CASSLRGVDTEAFF. The J gene is TRBJ1-1, the V gene TRBV27, with no clear D. The germline V gene has CDR1 MNHEY and CDR2 SMNVEV (reference sequence). Deletions cut 2 bases from V and 3 bases from J, with 10 bases between. The CDR3 is 14 amino acids.

J is TRBJ1-2 and V is TRBV29-1; perhaps TRBD1 as D (5 bases). CDR1 SQVTM and CDR2 ANQGSEA come from the germline V gene. The V and J ends lost 3 bases and 8 bases respectively, with 10 bases between them. This CDR3 contains 11 residues. CDR3 coding DNA: TGCAGCGTTGAGGGGGTAGGAGGCTACACCTTC. Its translation is CSVEGVGGYTF.

This clonotype has a handful of counts. The chain employs TRBV27 and TRBJ2-5; 8 nucleotides match TRBD2. V was pared by 8 bases and J by 5 bases, with 7 bases of the junction left unmatched. This CDR3 spans 13 amino acids. CDR1 MNHEY and CDR2 SMNVEV come from the germline V gene (reference sequence). The CDR3 nucleotides read TGTGCCAGCGGACTAGCCCTGGGGGAGACCCAGTACTTC. Translating it yields CASGLALGETQYF.

This clonotype was seen more than once but under ten times. V gene TRBV20-1 combines with J gene TRBJ2-1; 12 bases fit TRBD2. The CDR3 totals 16 residues. V lost 2 bases, J lost 5 bases, and 7 bases stayed unmatched. CDR1 and CDR2 from the germline V gene are DFQATT and SNEGSKA (reference sequence). CDR3 sequence reads: CSARTASGGADNEQFF. The CDR3 DNA sequence: TGCAGTGCTAGAACGGCTAGCGGGGGGGCAGACAATGAGCAGTTCTTC.

The V and J genes are TRBV6-1 and TRBJ1-1; perhaps TRBD1 as D (5 bases). This CDR3 contains 15 residues. Per germline, CDR1 MNHNS and CDR2 SASEGT. V lost 5 bases and J 0 bases, leaving 13 bases between the germline ends. The CDR3 coding sequence is TGTGCCAGCAGTCCTACGCGGGGCATGAACACTGAAGCTTTCTTT. Amino acid sequence: CASSPTRGMNTEAFF.

This clonotype has more than one count but fewer than ten. The V call is TRBV29-1, the J call TRBJ2-7, with a possible D match to TRBD2 (5 bases). The V gene's germline CDR1 is SQVTM and CDR2 ANQGSEA. This CDR3 comprises 11 residues. V lost 6 bases and J 6 bases, leaving 12 bases between the germline ends. The CDR3 here is CSVLLGGEQYF. The CDR3 DNA reads as TGCAGCGTGCTACTAGGCGGCGAGCAGTACTTC.

V is TRBV20-1 and J is TRBJ2-1, with TRBD2 matching 8 bases. CDR1 and CDR2 from the germline V gene are DFQATT and SNEGSKA (reference sequence). This CDR3 contains 14 residues. The J segment lost 1 base and the V segment lost 6 bases, leaving 5 bases of the junction unmatched. CDR3 coding DNA: TGCAGTGCCGCATTAGCGGGATCCTACAATGAGCAGTTCTTC. This gives the protein CSAALAGSYNEQFF.

The gene calls are TRBV3-1 and TRBJ1-5, with D unresolved. This CDR3 region has 15 residues. Deletions cut 0 bases from V and 0 bases from J, with 6 bases between. Germline CDR1 is LGHDT and CDR2 is YNNKEL (reference sequence). The CDR3 protein is CASSQEGNSNQPQHF. In nucleotides, the CDR3 is TGTGCCAGCAGCCAAGAGGGCAATAGCAATCAGCCCCAGCATTTT.

This clonotype was recorded a few times. The CDR3 loop reads CSAEDRGVYGYTF. As DNA, the CDR3 is TGCAGTGCTGAAGACAGGGGTGTCTATGGCTACACCTTC. This chain links TRBV20-1 with TRBJ1-2; 8 nucleotides agree with TRBD1. The V segment lost 5 bases and the J segment 4 bases; nucleotides outside the gene matches: 6. CDR3 size: 13 residues. CDR1 is DFQATT and CDR2 is SNEGSKA in the germline V gene (reference sequence).

The chain is built from TRBV13 and TRBJ2-5, with 11 positions matching TRBD2. TRBJ2-1 matches the DNA end more closely, so the J call is doubtful. Germline CDR1 is PRHDT and CDR2 is FYEKMQ (reference sequence). The CDR3 loop spans 15 amino acids. The CDR3 DNA is TGTGCCAGCAGCCTACCGACTAGCGGGGTTAATGAGCAGTTCTTC. Translating gives CASSLPTSGVNEQFF.

This clonotype was picked up many times. The rearrangement joins TRBV3-1 to TRBJ1-1; 8 positions match TRBD1. Germline CDR1 LGHDT, CDR2 YNNKEL (reference sequence). Germline trimming cut 4 bases from V and 3 bases from J; bases unmatched to any gene: 10. CDR3 size: 16 residues. In DNA form, the CDR3 reads TGTGCCAGCAGCCCCTCCAAAACAGGGGGGTACACTGAAGCTTTCTTT. This codes for CASSPSKTGGYTEAFF.

The chain has TRBV5-8 and TRBJ1-4; D unresolved. V lost 3 bases and J 5 bases, leaving 11 bases between the germline ends. The CDR3 loop spans 14 amino acids. Germline V gene sequence: CDR1 SGHTS, CDR2 YDEGEE. The CDR3 nucleotides read TGTGCCAGCAGCTCCTGGCCTTTGAATGAAAAACTGTTTTTT. Translating it yields CASSSWPLNEKLFF.

V usage is TRBV29-1 and J usage is TRBJ2-7; D remains unclear. CDR3 length: 12 residues. Per germline, CDR1 SQVTM and CDR2 ANQGSEA. Trimming took 3 bases from V and 3 from J, leaving 9 bases between them. This CDR3 reads CSVEGEGYEQYF. For the CDR3, the DNA is TGCAGCGTTGAGGGCGAAGGCTACGAGCAGTACTTC.

The rearrangement links TRBV28 to TRBJ1-5, with 7 positions matching TRBD1. CDR3 length: 14 amino acids. Looked up from germline, CDR1 is MDHEN and CDR2 is SYDVKM. DNA for the CDR3: TGTACCATTACAGGGGTCCCTAGCAATCAGCCCCAGCATTTT. The encoded protein is CTITGVPSNQPQHF.